The 2 T cell receptor beta chains below all came from one sample that was sequenced in a study of blood T cell repertoires in COVID-19. Some clones are missing from TCRdb's copy, which holds only in-frame ones; the method was immunoSEQ multiplex PCR. The sample yields a few hundred thousand clones, roughly 84% seen once. Sequenced material: peripheral blood. The source of these receptors is a man aged 45-65 years who had recovered from COVID-19.

This chain links TRBV27 with TRBJ2-3; a weak D match, TRBD2 (5 bases). The CDR3 loop spans 13 amino acids. Germline CDR1 is MNHEY and CDR2 is SMNVEV (reference sequence). Trimming cost V 5 bases and J 6 bases, with 12 bases left between them. The CDR3 DNA reads as TGTGCCAGCAGTCGCACAGCGGAGGATACGCAGTATTTT. Translation gives CASSRTAEDTQYF.

The chain links TRBV6-4 to TRBJ1-1, with D unresolved. V shed 6 bases and J shed 4 bases, with 12 bases lying between them. The germline CDR1 and CDR2 sequences are MRHNA and SNTAGT. The CDR3 runs 13 residues. The chain's CDR3 is CASRAQQTTEAFF. DNA of the CDR3: TGTGCCAGCAGGGCACAGCAAACCACTGAAGCTTTCTTT.